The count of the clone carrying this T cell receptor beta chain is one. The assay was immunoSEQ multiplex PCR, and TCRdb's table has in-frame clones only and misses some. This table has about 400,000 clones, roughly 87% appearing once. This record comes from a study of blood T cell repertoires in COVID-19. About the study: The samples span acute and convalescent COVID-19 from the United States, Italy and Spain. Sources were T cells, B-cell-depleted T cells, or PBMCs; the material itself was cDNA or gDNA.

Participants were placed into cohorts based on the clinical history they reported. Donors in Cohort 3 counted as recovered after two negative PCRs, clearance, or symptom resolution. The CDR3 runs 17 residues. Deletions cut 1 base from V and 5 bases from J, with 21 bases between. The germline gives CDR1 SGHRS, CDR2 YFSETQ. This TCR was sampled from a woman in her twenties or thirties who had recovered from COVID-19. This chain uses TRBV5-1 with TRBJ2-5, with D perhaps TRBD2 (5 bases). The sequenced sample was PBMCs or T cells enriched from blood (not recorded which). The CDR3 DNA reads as TGCGCCAGCAGCTTGTATCCCCTGGCGGGTTGGTGGGAGACCCAGTACTTC. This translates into CASSLYPLAGWWETQYF.